This T cell receptor (beta chain) appears in the sequencing data of a study of cytotoxic CD8 clonotypes in ibrutinib-treated CLL. Study-wide findings and caveats: In comparison with age-matched healthy donors, baseline clonality was higher and tracked circulating CD8+ T-cell counts.

The CDR3 length is 15 residues. Germline CDR1 is MNHEY and CDR2 is SMNVEV (reference sequence). Trimming took off 5 bases at V and 6 bases at J, with 19 bases between the two ends. The planned depth of sequencing spanned 1 in 200,000 to 1 in 1 million T cells. The assay was immunoSEQ multiplex PCR, and TCRdb's table has in-frame clones only and misses some. The repertoire consists of some 300,000 clones, with about 77% occurring once and the leading ten covering over 5%. Turning to this clone: The antigen is unknown.

The starting material was PBMCs, obtained before ibrutinib treatment. The chain has TRBV27 and TRBJ1-2; perhaps TRBD1 as D (6 bases). The clonotype comes from a human donor with chronic lymphocytic leukemia. The DNA of the CDR3 is TGTGCCAGCAGTCTAGCCCCGGGGGGCGTGAATGGCTACACCTTC. Translating gives CASSLAPGGVNGYTF.